Each of the 27 T cell receptor beta chains below was sequenced from the same sample in a study of blood T cell repertoires in COVID-19. Method: immunoSEQ multiplex PCR; TCRdb's copy keeps in-frame clones and lacks some. The sample holds roughly 110,000 clones, under 85% seen once. The sample was peripheral blood. All receptors derive from a woman aged 55-70 years with acute or convalescent COVID-19.

The chain couples TRBV3-1 (or the pseudogene TRBV3-2) to TRBJ1-2, with a tentative D call TRBD1 (5 bases). Per germline, CDR1 LGHDT and CDR2 YNNKEL (reference sequence). The CDR3 runs 18 residues. Trimming left V 2 bases short and J 0 bases short, with 19 bases between. Written as DNA, the CDR3 is TGTGCCAGCAGCCAAACTGCGTGGGAGGGGCTAGCTAACTATGGCTACACCTTC. Protein product: CASSQTAWEGLANYGYTF.

The chain employs TRBV6-2 or TRBV6-3 and TRBJ1-1; 7 bases are a match to TRBD1. Germline CDR1 is MNHEY and CDR2 is SVGEGT. The length of the CDR3 is 14 residues. Trimming took 0 bases from V and 5 from J; bases not matched to a gene: 3. Here the CDR3 reads CASSYSRGQTEAFF. CDR3 sequence (DNA): TGTGCCAGCAGTTACTCAAGGGGGCAAACTGAAGCTTTCTTT.

A few counts support this clone. This chain connects TRBV6-5 to TRBJ1-2, with D possibly being TRBD1 (5 bases). This CDR3 is 14 amino acids long. V shed 6 bases and J shed 6 bases, with 17 bases lying between them. Per the germline V gene, CDR1 is MNHEY and CDR2 is SVGAGI. The DNA of the CDR3 is TGTGCCAGCAGGTCGACCGGGGGGTATGATGGCTACACCTTC. Its protein product is CASRSTGGYDGYTF.

V and J are TRBV6-5 and TRBJ1-6; TRBD1 might be the D (6 bases). Trimming left V 3 bases short and J 10 bases short, with 10 bases between. Germline values: CDR1 MNHEY, CDR2 SVGAGI. The CDR3 totals 13 residues. The CDR3 sequence is CASSYTGNSPLHF. CDR3 DNA sequence: TGTGCCAGCAGTTATACAGGGAACTCACCCCTCCACTTT.

This chain joins TRBV28 and TRBJ1-6; D is perhaps TRBD1 (5 bases). The germline V gene encodes CDR1 MDHEN and CDR2 SYDVKM. Trimming stripped 6 bases from V and 5 bases from J, with 14 bases between. The CDR3 sequence is 15 residues long. This chain's CDR3 is CASRVTAGNNSPLHF. CDR3 bases: TGTGCCAGCAGGGTCACGGCAGGGAATAATTCACCCCTCCACTTT.

This clone showed up just once. The J gene is TRBJ2-1, the V gene TRBV11-3, with a tentative D call TRBD2 (6 bases). The V end lost 6 bases, the J end lost 9 bases, and 15 bases lay between the germline ends. CDR1 SGHNT and CDR2 YENEEA come from the germline V gene. This CDR3 has 13 amino acids. The CDR3 region is CASSYTSMTEQFF. DNA of the CDR3: TGTGCCAGCAGTTATACTAGCATGACTGAGCAGTTCTTC.

This chain links TRBV19 with TRBJ2-3; 8 positions match TRBD2. CDR3 length: 16 amino acids. CDR1 is LNHDA and CDR2 is SQIVND in the germline V gene (reference sequence). Trimming took 7 bases from V and 0 from J; bases not matched to a gene: 9. CDR3 protein: CASTPAGGPSTDTQYF. The CDR3 coding sequence is TGTGCCAGTACCCCTGCGGGGGGCCCGAGCACAGATACGCAGTATTTT.

This clone is a singleton in its sample. The chain combines TRBV7-8 with TRBJ1-1; D uncertain. Trimming removed 10 bases at V and 4 bases at J, with 13 bases between. CDR3 length: 12 amino acids. From germline, CDR1 is SGHVS and CDR2 FQNEAQ. CDR3 DNA: TGTGCCACCCTACCCCGGTCCACTGAAGCTTTCTTT. It encodes CATLPRSTEAFF.

The chain employs TRBV19 and TRBJ2-1; TRBD2 matches 11 bases. V lost 4 bases to trimming and J lost 7 bases; unmatched junction nucleotides: 6. CDR3 size: 15 residues. Germline CDR1 is LNHDA and CDR2 is SQIVND (reference sequence). The chain's CDR3 is CASSTLAGGRNEQFF. In DNA form, the CDR3 reads TGTGCCAGTAGTACCTTAGCGGGGGGGCGAAATGAGCAGTTCTTC.

The gene calls are TRBV4-1 and TRBJ2-7; 12 bases fit TRBD2. V was clipped by 3 bases and J by 3 bases; unmatched bases: 12. CDR1 and CDR2 from the germline V gene are MGHRA and YSYEKL. This CDR3 contains 18 residues. In DNA, the CDR3 is TGCGCCAGCAGCCAGACACCTGGACTAGCGGGACGGGGCTACGAGCAGTACTTC. Translated: CASSQTPGLAGRGYEQYF.

This clone came up once. V and J are TRBV5-1 and TRBJ2-5; TRBD2 matches at 10 bases. In germline, CDR1 is SGHRS, CDR2 YFSETQ. V gave up 2 bases and J gave up 5 bases; unmatched junction bases: 9. This CDR3 region has 16 residues. CDR3 sequence reads: CASSFRVSGGPETQYF. The CDR3 nucleotides are TGCGCCAGCAGCTTCCGGGTTAGCGGGGGGCCGGAGACCCAGTACTTC.

As concerns this clone: One junction end does not reproduce the germline sequence, and a read error may be involved. V gene TRBV30 combines with J gene TRBJ2-1; maybe TRBD1 (6 bases). Germline V gives CDR1 GTSNPN, CDR2 SVGIG (reference sequence). CDR3 size: 14 residues. CDR3 nucleotide sequence: TGTGCCGGGAGAGCGAACAGGGTGACGGGTGAGCAGTTCTTC. Translation: CAGRANRVTGEQFF. The whole variable domain, filled in from reference TRBV30 and TRBJ2-1, reads SQTIHQWPATLVQPVGSPLSLECTVEGTSNPNLYWYRQAAGRGLQLLFYSVGIGQISSEVPQNLSASRPQDRQFILSSKKLLLSDSGFYLCAGRANRVTGEQFFGPGTRLTVL.

J is TRBJ1-1 and V is TRBV5-1; 7 bases are shared with TRBD1. Germline V gene lookup returns CDR1 SGHRS and CDR2 YFSETQ. V shed 0 bases and J 4 bases; nucleotides not matched to a gene: 6. The CDR3 has 15 residues. CDR3: CASSLGTGVGTEAFF. CDR3 bases: TGCGCCAGCAGCTTGGGAACAGGGGTAGGCACTGAAGCTTTCTTT.

The CDR3 is CASSPQGPDGYTF. CDR3 in DNA: TGTGCCAGCTCACCCCAGGGGCCGGATGGCTACACCTTC. The chain employs TRBV18 and TRBJ1-2, with a tentative D call TRBD1 (6 bases). Germline V CDR1 and CDR2: KGHSH, LQKENI. The CDR3 has 13 amino acids. V lost 3 bases and J lost 6, with 11 bases in between.

The chain uses TRBV5-1 and TRBJ2-7; 7 bases line up with TRBD1. Germline trimming cut 3 bases from V and 6 bases from J; bases unmatched to any gene: 12. The CDR3 sequence is 15 residues long. Germline V CDR1 and CDR2: SGHRS, YFSETQ. DNA for the CDR3: TGCGCCAGCAGCTCGGTGGGGACAGAAACAGGCGAGCAGTACTTC. It translates to CASSSVGTETGEQYF.

This clone showed up just a few times. A junction end diverges from the germline sequence, so it may reflect a read error. V is TRBV7-7 and J is TRBJ1-4, with D possibly matching TRBD1 (6 bases). The CDR3 spans 13 residues. The V gene's germline CDR1 is SSHAT and CDR2 FNYEAQ (reference sequence). The CDR3 DNA follows: TGTGCTAGCAGCTCGGGACACGGAGAAAAACTGTTTTTT. Translating gives CASSSGHGEKLFF.

This clone was counted many times. The chain combines TRBV27 with TRBJ1-2, with D possibly matching TRBD1 (6 bases). The germline CDR1 and CDR2 sequences are MNHEY and SMNVEV (reference sequence). Trimming removed 3 bases from V and 4 bases from J, with 12 bases in between. The CDR3 is 14 residues long. As DNA, the CDR3 is TGTGCCAGCAGTTTTGGGGGGGGCGGCTATGGCTACACCTTC. It translates to CASSFGGGGYGYTF.

This clone was seen a few times. The chain is built from TRBV6-5 and TRBJ2-7; D unresolved. The CDR3 is 15 residues long. V lost 1 base, J lost 0 bases, and 10 bases lay in between. Germline V lookup: CDR1 MNHEY, CDR2 SVGAGI. CDR3 amino acids: CASSYYPDNSYEQYF. In nucleotides, the CDR3 is TGTGCCAGCAGTTACTATCCAGATAACTCCTACGAGCAGTACTTC.

This sequence joins TRBV12-1 and TRBJ1-6; TRBD1 is the table's D call, not checked against the DNA. TRBV12-1 is termed a pseudogene. There are 15 residues in the CDR3. CDR3 region: CASSFDRDCNSPLHF. The CDR3 DNA reads as TGTGCCAGCAGCTTTGACAGGGATTGCAATTCACCCCTCCACTTT.

This chain connects TRBV27 to TRBJ2-7; D may be TRBD1 (6 bases). The length of the CDR3 is 15 residues. From germline, CDR1 is MNHEY and CDR2 SMNVEV (reference sequence). Trimming stripped 4 bases from V and 0 bases from J, with 13 bases between. The CDR3 spells CASSWTVGSSYEQYF. As DNA, the CDR3 is TGTGCCAGCAGTTGGACAGTTGGGAGCTCCTACGAGCAGTACTTC.

This clone was counted a few times. The chain uses TRBV6-1 and TRBJ2-1; no definite D call. Germline assignment: CDR1 MNHNS and CDR2 SASEGT. The CDR3 has 15 amino acids. Deletions cut 2 bases from V and 4 bases from J, with 12 bases between. CDR3: CASSEIPTTYNEQFF. In DNA, the CDR3 is TGTGCCAGCAGTGAAATTCCTACCACGTACAATGAGCAGTTCTTC.

The chain carries TRBV29-1 and TRBJ1-2, with a tentative D call TRBD1 (5 bases). The CDR3 loop spans 12 amino acids. CDR1 and CDR2 (germline): SQVTM, ANQGSEA. V dropped 1 base and J dropped 4 bases, with 7 bases sitting between them. The CDR3 bases are TGCAGCGTTGAAGGACAGACCTATGGCTACACCTTC. Translating gives CSVEGQTYGYTF.

V gene TRBV2 combines with J gene TRBJ1-4; 8 positions agree with TRBD1. CDR1 and CDR2 (germline): SNHLY, FYNNEI. Unmatched junction bases numbered 7, after V lost 6 bases and J lost 7 bases. The CDR3 consists of 14 residues. CDR3 amino acids: CASRRQGQVEKLFF. The DNA of the CDR3 is TGTGCCAGCAGGAGACAGGGGCAGGTTGAAAAACTGTTTTTT.

The V and J genes are TRBV7-9 and TRBJ1-2, with D unclear. CDR3 size: 15 residues. The germline CDR1 and CDR2 sequences are SEHNR and FQNEAQ (reference sequence). V was pared by 4 bases and J by 4 bases, with 16 bases between. The CDR3 spells CASSYPLPTLYGYTF. The CDR3, as DNA: TGTGCCAGCAGCTACCCGTTACCTACCCTCTATGGCTACACCTTC.

The chain links TRBV27 to TRBJ1-5; 8 positions agree with TRBD1. V shed 4 bases and J 7 bases; nucleotides not matched to a gene: 6. Germline lookup yields CDR1 MNHEY and CDR2 SMNVEV (reference sequence). The CDR3 extends over 14 amino acids. The CDR3 is CASSSQGAGQPQHF. CDR3 sequence (DNA): TGTGCCAGCAGTTCCCAGGGGGCGGGCCAGCCCCAGCATTTT.

The chain couples TRBV5-5 to TRBJ1-4; 7 nucleotides align to TRBD1. The CDR3 runs 14 residues. V was clipped by 3 bases and J by 8 bases; unmatched bases: 7. CDR1 SGHKS and CDR2 YYEKEE come from the germline V gene (reference sequence). The CDR3 region has the DNA TGTGCCAGCAGCTCCCGGGACAGCTCAGAAAAACTGTTTTTT. It encodes CASSSRDSSEKLFF.

The V call is TRBV2, the J call TRBJ2-5, with 8 bases lining up with TRBD2. Germline lookup yields CDR1 SNHLY and CDR2 FYNNEI. V was clipped by 6 bases and J by 5 bases; unmatched bases: 11. The CDR3 has 15 residues. The CDR3 loop reads CASRRPGLVQETQYF. Here the CDR3 DNA reads TGTGCCAGCAGACGACCGGGACTAGTCCAGGAGACCCAGTACTTC.